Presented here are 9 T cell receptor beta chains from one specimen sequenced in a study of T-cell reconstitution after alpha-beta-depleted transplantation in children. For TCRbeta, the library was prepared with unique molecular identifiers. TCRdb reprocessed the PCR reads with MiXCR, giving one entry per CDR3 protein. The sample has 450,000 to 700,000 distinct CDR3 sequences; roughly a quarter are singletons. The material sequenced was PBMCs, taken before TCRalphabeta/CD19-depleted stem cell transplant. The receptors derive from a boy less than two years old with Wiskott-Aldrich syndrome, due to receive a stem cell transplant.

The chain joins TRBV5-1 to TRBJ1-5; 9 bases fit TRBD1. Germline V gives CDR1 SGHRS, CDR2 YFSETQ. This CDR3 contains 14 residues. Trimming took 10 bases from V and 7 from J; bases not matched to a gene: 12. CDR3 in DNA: TGCGCCTTTATTCCGGGACAGGGTTCCCAGCCCCAGCATTTT. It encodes CAFIPGQGSQPQHF.

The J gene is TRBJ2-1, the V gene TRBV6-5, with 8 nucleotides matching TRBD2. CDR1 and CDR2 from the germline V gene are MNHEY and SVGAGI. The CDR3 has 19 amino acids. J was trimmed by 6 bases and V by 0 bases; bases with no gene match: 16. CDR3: CASSYSSGGVAGVFNEQFF. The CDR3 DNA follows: TGTGCCAGCAGTTACTCTTCGGGGGGGGTTGCGGGAGTCTTCAATGAGCAGTTCTTC.

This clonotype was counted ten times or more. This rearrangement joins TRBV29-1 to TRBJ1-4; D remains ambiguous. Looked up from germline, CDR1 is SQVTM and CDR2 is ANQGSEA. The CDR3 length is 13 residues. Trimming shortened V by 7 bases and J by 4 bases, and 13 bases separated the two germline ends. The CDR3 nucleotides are TGCAGCGGCCAACTCAGCCTTAATGAAAAACTGTTTTTT. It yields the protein CSGQLSLNEKLFF. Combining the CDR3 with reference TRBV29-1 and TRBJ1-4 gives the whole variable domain SAVISQKPSRDICQRGTSLTIQCQVDSQVTMMFWYRQQPGQSLTLIATANQGSEATYESGFVIDKFPISRPNLTFSTLTVSNMSPEDSSIYLCSGQLSLNEKLFFGSGTQLSVL.

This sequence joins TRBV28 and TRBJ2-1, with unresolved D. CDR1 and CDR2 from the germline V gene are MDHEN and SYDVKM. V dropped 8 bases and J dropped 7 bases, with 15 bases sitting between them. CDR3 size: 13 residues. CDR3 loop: CASSGPVGNEQFF. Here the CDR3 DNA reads TGTGCCAGCTCCGGACCCGTCGGGAATGAGCAGTTCTTC.

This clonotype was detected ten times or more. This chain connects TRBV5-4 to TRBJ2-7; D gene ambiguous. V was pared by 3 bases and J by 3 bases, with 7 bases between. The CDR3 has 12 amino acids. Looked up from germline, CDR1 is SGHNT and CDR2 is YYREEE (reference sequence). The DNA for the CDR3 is TGTGCCAGCAGCTCCGGTCGCTACGAGCAGTACTTC. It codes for CASSSGRYEQYF.

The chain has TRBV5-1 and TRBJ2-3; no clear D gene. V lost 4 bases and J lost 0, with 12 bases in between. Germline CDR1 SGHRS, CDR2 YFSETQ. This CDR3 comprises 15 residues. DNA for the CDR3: TGCGCCAGCAGCCCGGACGTTACTAGCACAGATACGCAGTATTTT. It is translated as CASSPDVTSTDTQYF.

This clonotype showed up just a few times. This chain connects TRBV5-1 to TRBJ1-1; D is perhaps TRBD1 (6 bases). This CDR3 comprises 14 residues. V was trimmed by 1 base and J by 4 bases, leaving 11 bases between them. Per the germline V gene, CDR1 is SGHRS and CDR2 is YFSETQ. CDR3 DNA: TGCGCCAGCAGCTTGCAAGGGGGTTTCACTGAAGCTTTCTTT. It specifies CASSLQGGFTEAFF. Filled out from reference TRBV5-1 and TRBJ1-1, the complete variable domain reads KAGVTQTPRYLIKTRGQQVTLSCSPISGHRSVSWYQQTPGQGLQFLFEYFSETQRNKGNFPGRFSGRQFSNSRSEMNVSTLELGDSALYLCASSLQGGFTEAFFGQGTRLTVV.

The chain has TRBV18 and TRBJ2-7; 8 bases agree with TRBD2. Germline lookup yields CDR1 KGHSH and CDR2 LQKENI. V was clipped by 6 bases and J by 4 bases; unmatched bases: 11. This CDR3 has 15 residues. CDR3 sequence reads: CASSQTGASGYEQYF. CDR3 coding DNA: TGTGCCAGCTCTCAAACCGGGGCTAGCGGGTACGAGCAGTACTTC.

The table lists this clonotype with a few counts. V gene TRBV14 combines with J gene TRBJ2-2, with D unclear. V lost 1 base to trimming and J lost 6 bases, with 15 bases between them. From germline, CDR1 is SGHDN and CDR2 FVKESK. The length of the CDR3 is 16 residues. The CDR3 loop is CASSQGPGRFSGELFF. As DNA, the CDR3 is TGTGCCAGCAGCCAAGGGCCGGGCCGATTTTCCGGGGAGCTGTTTTTT. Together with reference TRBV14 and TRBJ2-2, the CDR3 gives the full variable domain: EAGVTQFPSHSVIEKGQTVTLRCDPISGHDNLYWYRRVMGKEIKFLLHFVKESKQDESGMPNNRFLAERTGGTYSTLKVQPAELEDSGVYFCASSQGPGRFSGELFFGEGSRLTVL.